Given below is one T cell receptor (beta chain) in context. This specimen belongs to a study of blood T cell repertoires in COVID-19. The method was immunoSEQ multiplex PCR; TCRdb's version includes in-frame clones alone and lacks a portion of them. The sample has around 58,000 clones; roughly nine tenths are singletons. Germline trimming cut 6 bases from V and 5 bases from J; bases unmatched to any gene: 10. The CDR3 runs to 16 residues. CDR1 is MDHEN, CDR2 SYDVKM, per germline. The sequencing input was peripheral blood. The origin of this receptor is a woman aged 55-70 years with active or convalescent COVID-19. The chain recombines TRBV28 with TRBJ1-2, with 12 bases identical to TRBD1. The CDR3, as DNA: TGTGCCAGCAGCCCAACCTGGGACAGGGGGCGGTATGGCTACACCTTC. This codes for CASSPTWDRGRYGYTF.